Sequencing of this T cell receptor beta chain was carried out in a study of CD8+ T cells in alopecia areata. Study overall: The drug, oral tofacitinib, was given to treated patients at 5 to 10 mg twice daily. The protocol delivered tofacitinib for 6 to 18 months, then withdrew it for 6 months. Whole-study results and caveats: The study found TCR sharing across patients less clear than in mice, possibly for HLA reasons.

Turning to this clone: Its target is not known.

This CDR3 region has 14 residues. Trimming took 5 bases from V and 4 from J; bases not matched to a gene: 6. Germline CDR1 and CDR2: MDHEN and SYDVKM. RNA, once extracted, was reverse transcribed into cDNA for use as the sequencing template. TCRdb's copy holds only in-frame clones and misses some; the assay was immunoSEQ multiplex PCR. The repertoire includes 140,000 to 150,000 clones, roughly 46% of them detected once, and roughly 0.92% sits in the top ten. Peripheral blood and lesional scalp punch biopsies came from alopecia areata patients. This clonotype originated in a human donor with alopecia areata. This sequence joins TRBV28 and TRBJ2-5; 8 bases match TRBD1. The sequences come from CD4+ T cells sorted from blood, collected at week 0. CDR3 sequence (DNA): TGTGCCAGCAGTCGCCGGACAGGGCTAGAGACCCAGTACTTC. The encoded protein is CASSRRTGLETQYF.